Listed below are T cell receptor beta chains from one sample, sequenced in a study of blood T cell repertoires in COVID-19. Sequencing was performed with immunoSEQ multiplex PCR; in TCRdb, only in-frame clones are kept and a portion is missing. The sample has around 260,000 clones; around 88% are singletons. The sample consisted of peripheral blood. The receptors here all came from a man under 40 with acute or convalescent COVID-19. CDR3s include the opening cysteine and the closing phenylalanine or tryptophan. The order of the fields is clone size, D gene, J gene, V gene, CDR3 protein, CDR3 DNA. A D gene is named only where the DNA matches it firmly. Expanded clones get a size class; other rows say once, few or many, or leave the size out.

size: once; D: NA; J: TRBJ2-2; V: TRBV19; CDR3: CASSAGSGELFF; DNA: TGTGCCAGTAGCGCAGGTTCCGGGGAGCTGTTTTTT
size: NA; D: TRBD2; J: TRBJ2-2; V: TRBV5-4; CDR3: CASSKGLAGNTGELFF; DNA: TGTGCCAGCAGTAAGGGACTAGCGGGAAACACCGGGGAGCTGTTTTTT
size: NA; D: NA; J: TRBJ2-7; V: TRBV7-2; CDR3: CASSLDAGASREQYF; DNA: TGTGCCAGCAGCTTAGACGCGGGGGCATCGCGGGAGCAGTACTTC
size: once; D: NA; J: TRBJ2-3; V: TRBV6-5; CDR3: CASSWTGVNADTQYF; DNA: TGTGCCAGCAGTTGGACTGGGGTCAATGCAGATACGCAGTATTTT
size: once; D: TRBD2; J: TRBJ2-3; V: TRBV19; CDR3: CASSVLAGAPADTQYF; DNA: TGTGCCAGTAGTGTCCTGGCGGGAGCCCCGGCAGATACGCAGTATTTT
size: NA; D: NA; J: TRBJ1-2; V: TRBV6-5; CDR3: CASSNRNYGYTF; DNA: TGTGCCAGCTCGAACAGAAACTATGGCTACACCTTC
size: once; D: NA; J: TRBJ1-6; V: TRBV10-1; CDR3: CASKGVGPTPLHF; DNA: TGCGCCAGCAAGGGAGTCGGACCGACACCCCTCCACTTT
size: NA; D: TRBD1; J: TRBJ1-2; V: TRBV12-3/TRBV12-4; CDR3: CASSSGTGDGYTF; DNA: TGTGCCAGCAGCTCCGGGACAGGGGATGGCTACACCTTC
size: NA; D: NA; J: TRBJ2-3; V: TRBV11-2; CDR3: CASSPRRLLDTDTQYF; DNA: TGTGCCAGCAGCCCGAGACGCCTACTAGACACAGATACGCAGTATTTT
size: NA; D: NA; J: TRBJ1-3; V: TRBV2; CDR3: CASRYRENTIYF; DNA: TGTGCCAGCAGGTACAGGGAAAACACCATATATTTT
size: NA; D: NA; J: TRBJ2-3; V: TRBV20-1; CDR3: CSASERDTQYF; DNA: TGCAGTGCTAGTGAGCGAGATACGCAGTATTTT
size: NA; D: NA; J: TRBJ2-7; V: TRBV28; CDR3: CASRDGTWKIYEQYF; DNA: TGTGCCAGCAGAGACGGGACATGGAAAATCTACGAGCAGTACTTC
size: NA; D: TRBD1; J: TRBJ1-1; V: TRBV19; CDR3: CASTWDSMNTEAFF; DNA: TGTGCCAGTACCTGGGACAGTATGAACACTGAAGCTTTCTTT
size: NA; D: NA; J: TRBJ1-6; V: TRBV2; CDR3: CASSGNRRNSPLHF; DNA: TGTGCCAGCAGTGGGAACAGAAGAAATTCACCCCTCCACTTT
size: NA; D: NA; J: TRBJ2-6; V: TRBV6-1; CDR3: CASSDPNRQIKANVLTF; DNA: TGTGCCAGCAGTGATCCCAATCGACAGATTAAGGCCAACGTCCTGACTTTC
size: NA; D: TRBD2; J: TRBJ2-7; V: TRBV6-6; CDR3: CASSYSGLAGEQYF; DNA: TGTGCCAGCAGTTACTCGGGACTAGCGGGCGAGCAGTACTTC
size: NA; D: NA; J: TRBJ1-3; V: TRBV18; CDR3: CASSPLGALFSGNTIYF; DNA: TGTGCCAGCTCACCACTGGGGGCCCTGTTCTCTGGAAACACCATATATTTT
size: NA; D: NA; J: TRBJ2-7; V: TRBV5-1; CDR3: CASSSKDITDITADSYEQYF; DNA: TGCGCCAGCAGCTCAAAAGACATTACGGACATAACCGCGGACTCCTACGAGCAGTACTTC
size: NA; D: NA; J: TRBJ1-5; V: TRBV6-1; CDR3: CASSETVDRPQHF; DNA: TGTGCCAGCAGTGAGACAGTAGATCGGCCCCAGCATTTT
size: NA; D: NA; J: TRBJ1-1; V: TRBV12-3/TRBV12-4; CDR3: CASSFKQNTEAFF; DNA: TGTGCCAGCAGTTTTAAGCAGAACACTGAAGCTTTCTTT
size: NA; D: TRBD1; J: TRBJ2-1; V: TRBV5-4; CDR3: CASSSLTQGDNEQFF; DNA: TGTGCCAGCAGCTCCCTAACACAGGGGGACAATGAGCAGTTCTTC
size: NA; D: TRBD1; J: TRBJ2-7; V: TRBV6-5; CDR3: CASSKTGRSYEQYF; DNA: TGTGCCAGCAGTAAGACAGGGCGCTCCTACGAGCAGTACTTC
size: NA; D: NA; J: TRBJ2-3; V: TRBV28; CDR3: CASREGRRVDGTQYF; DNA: TGTGCCAGCAGGGAGGGAAGAAGGGTAGATGGTACGCAGTATTTT
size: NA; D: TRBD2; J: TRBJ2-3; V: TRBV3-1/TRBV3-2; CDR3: CASSLSLAVTDTQYF; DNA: TGTGCCAGCAGCCTTTCCCTAGCGGTCACAGATACGCAGTATTTT
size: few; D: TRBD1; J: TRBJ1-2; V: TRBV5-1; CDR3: CASSLVTGEYGYTF; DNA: TGCGCCAGCAGCTTGGTTACAGGGGAATATGGCTACACCTTC
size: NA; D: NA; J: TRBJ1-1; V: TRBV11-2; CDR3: CASSFRRGGNFYSTEAFF; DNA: TGTGCCAGCAGCTTCCGTAGGGGGGGTAATTTCTATAGCACTGAAGCTTTCTTT
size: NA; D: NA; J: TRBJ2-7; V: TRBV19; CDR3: CASKETGGGEQYF; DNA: TGTGCCAGCAAGGAAACTGGGGGAGGCGAGCAGTACTTC
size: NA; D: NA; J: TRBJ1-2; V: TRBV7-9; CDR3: CASSLASRAGYTF; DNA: TGTGCCAGCAGCCTAGCATCCAGGGCTGGCTACACCTTC
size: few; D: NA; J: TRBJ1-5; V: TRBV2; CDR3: CASSEGGSQPQHF; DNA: TGTGCCAGCAGTGAAGGGGGCTCTCAGCCCCAGCATTTT
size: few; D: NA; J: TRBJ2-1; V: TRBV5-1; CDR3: CASSSDRPWDEQFF; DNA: TGCGCCAGCAGCTCAGACAGGCCTTGGGATGAGCAGTTCTTC
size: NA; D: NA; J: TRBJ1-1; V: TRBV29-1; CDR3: CSVDAGLLNTEAFF; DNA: TGCAGCGTTGACGCCGGGTTGCTAAACACTGAAGCTTTCTTT
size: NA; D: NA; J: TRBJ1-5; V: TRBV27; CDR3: CASRRQVNQPQHF; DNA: TGTGCCAGCAGGAGGCAAGTTAATCAGCCCCAGCATTTT
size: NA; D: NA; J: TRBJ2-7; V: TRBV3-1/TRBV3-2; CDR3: CASSQDGLSYEQYF; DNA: TGTGCCAGCAGCCAAGATGGGCTTTCCTACGAGCAGTACTTC
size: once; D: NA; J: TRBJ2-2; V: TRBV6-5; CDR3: CASSYGPVLRGELFF; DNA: TGTGCCAGCAGTTACGGGCCGGTGCTCAGGGGGGAGCTGTTTTTT
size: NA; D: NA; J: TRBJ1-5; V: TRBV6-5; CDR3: CASSYDGGRQSQHF; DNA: TGTGCCAGCAGTTACGATGGGGGCCGTCAGTCCCAGCATTTT
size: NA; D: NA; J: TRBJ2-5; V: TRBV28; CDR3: CASSFLKLAMYQETQYF; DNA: TGTGCCAGCAGTTTTTTAAAACTAGCCATGTACCAAGAGACCCAGTACTTC
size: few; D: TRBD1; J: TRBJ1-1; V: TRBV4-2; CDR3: CASSHGQGPTEAFF; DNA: TGTGCCAGCAGCCACGGACAGGGGCCGACTGAAGCTTTCTTT
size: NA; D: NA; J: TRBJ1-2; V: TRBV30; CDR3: CAWSFGRVHGYTF; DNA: TGTGCCTGGAGTTTCGGCAGGGTTCATGGCTACACCTTC
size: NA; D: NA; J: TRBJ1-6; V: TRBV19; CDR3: CASMGRGDNSPLHF; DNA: TGTGCCAGTATGGGCAGGGGTGATAATTCACCCCTCCACTTT
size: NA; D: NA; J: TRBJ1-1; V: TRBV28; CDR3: CASRTTGQPNTEAFF; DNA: TGTGCCAGCAGAACTACTGGACAGCCGAACACTGAAGCTTTCTTT
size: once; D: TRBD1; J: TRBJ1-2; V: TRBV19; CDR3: CASTLTGDYGYTF; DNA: TGTGCCAGCACCCTGACAGGGGACTATGGCTACACCTTC
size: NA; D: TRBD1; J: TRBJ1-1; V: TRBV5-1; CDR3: CASSLGGQGATEAFF; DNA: TGCGCCAGCAGCTTGGGAGGACAGGGTGCCACTGAAGCTTTCTTT
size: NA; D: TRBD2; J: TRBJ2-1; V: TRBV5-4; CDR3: CASSLGTSGRSYNEQFF; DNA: TGTGCCAGCAGCTTAGGTACTAGCGGGAGATCCTACAATGAGCAGTTCTTC
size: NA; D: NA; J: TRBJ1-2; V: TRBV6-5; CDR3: CASSPVGGRSGYTF; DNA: TGTGCCAGCAGCCCCGTAGGAGGGCGGAGTGGCTACACCTTC
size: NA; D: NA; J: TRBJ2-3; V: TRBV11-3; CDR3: CASSSSLTEDTQYF; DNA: TGTGCCAGCAGCTCAAGCTTAACGGAGGATACGCAGTATTTT
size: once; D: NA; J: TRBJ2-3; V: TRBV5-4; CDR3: CASSRAGSTDTQYF; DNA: TGTGCCAGCAGCCGGGCGGGAAGCACAGATACGCAGTATTTT
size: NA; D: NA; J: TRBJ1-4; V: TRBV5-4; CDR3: CASSPGSPFNEKLFF; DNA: TGTGCCAGCAGCCCGGGATCACCCTTCAATGAAAAACTGTTTTTT
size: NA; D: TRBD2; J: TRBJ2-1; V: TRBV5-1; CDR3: CASSQGLAGTYEQFF; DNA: TGCGCCAGCAGCCAGGGCCTAGCGGGGACGTATGAGCAGTTCTTC
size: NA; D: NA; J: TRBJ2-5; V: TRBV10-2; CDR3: CASSKAPGLTRETQYF; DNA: TGCGCCAGCAGCAAAGCCCCGGGACTGACGCGAGAGACCCAGTACTTC
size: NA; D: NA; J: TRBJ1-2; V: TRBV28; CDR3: CASSLPQGGYGYTF; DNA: TGTGCCAGCAGTTTGCCACAGGGCGGCTATGGCTACACCTTC
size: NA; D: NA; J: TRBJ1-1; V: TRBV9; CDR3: CASSVGVGTGYDTEAFF; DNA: TGTGCCAGCAGCGTAGGGGTCGGAACAGGATATGACACTGAAGCTTTCTTT
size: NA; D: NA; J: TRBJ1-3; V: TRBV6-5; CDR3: CASRRTISGNTIYF; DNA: TGTGCCAGCAGGAGAACCATCTCTGGAAACACCATATATTTT
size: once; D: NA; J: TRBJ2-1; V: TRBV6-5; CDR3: CVSRETGYNEQFF; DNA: TGTGTCAGCAGGGAGACAGGTTACAATGAGCAGTTCTTC